Presented here are 23 T cell receptor beta chains from one specimen sequenced in a study of blood T cell repertoires in COVID-19. Data came from immunoSEQ multiplex PCR; TCRdb stores just in-frame clones and leaves some out. The profile shows approximately 240,000 clones, around 85% of them singletons. Sequencing was performed on PBMCs or T cells enriched from blood (not recorded which). All receptors come from a woman aged 40 to 55 with acute COVID-19.

This clone was recorded only once. The chain uses TRBV19 and TRBJ1-1; 9 positions match TRBD1. J was trimmed by 3 bases and V by 8 bases; bases with no gene match: 13. CDR3 length equals 16 residues. CDR1 LNHDA and CDR2 SQIVND come from the germline V gene (reference sequence). CDR3 DNA sequence: TGTGCCAGTTCTCCCCGAGGACAGGGGAGTTACACTGAAGCTTTCTTT. This gives the protein CASSPRGQGSYTEAFF.

The chain carries TRBV4-2 and TRBJ2-7, with 10 bases aligning to TRBD2. J was trimmed by 5 bases and V by 3 bases; bases with no gene match: 10. This CDR3 is built from 16 residues. Germline assignment: CDR1 LGHNA and CDR2 YNFKEQ. The CDR3 reads CASSHATSGILHEQYF. CDR3 nucleotide sequence: TGTGCCAGCAGCCACGCTACTAGCGGGATCCTCCACGAGCAGTACTTC.

V gene TRBV11-2 combines with J gene TRBJ1-1; 9 bases align to TRBD1. Losses at the gene ends were 4 bases for V and 0 bases for J; bases not matched to a gene: 15. CDR1 is SGHAT, CDR2 FQNNGV, per germline. The length of the CDR3 is 19 residues. Here the CDR3 reads CASSSYKYRDRAMNTEAFF. Written as DNA, the CDR3 is TGTGCCAGCAGCTCCTACAAATACCGGGACAGGGCCATGAACACTGAAGCTTTCTTT. Full variable domain (rest looked up from reference TRBV11-2 and TRBJ1-1): EAGVAQSPRYKIIEKRQSVAFWCNPISGHATLYWYQQILGQGPKLLIQFQNNGVVDDSQLPKDRFSAERLKGVDSTLKIQPAKLEDSAVYLCASSSYKYRDRAMNTEAFFGQGTRLTVV.

To note about this clone: Other DNA sequences from this sample encode an identical CDR3 as well. The chain carries TRBV12-5 and TRBJ2-2, with a weak D call TRBD1 (7 bases). V lost 6 bases, J lost 6 bases, and 20 bases lay in between. This CDR3 comprises 16 residues. The germline gives CDR1 LGHNT, CDR2 FRNRAP. Here the CDR3 reads CASGPRQGREAGELFF. Written as DNA, the CDR3 is TGTGCTAGTGGCCCTAGACAGGGTAGGGAGGCCGGGGAGCTGTTTTTT.

The chain joins TRBV11-2 to TRBJ1-1; D is perhaps TRBD1 (6 bases). Germline loops: CDR1 SGHAT, CDR2 FQNNGV. V was cut by 6 bases and J by 1 base, with 9 bases left in between. The CDR3 is 13 residues long. The CDR3 DNA reads as TGTGCCAGCAGGACACAGGGGAACACTGAAGCTTTCTTT. Amino acids: CASRTQGNTEAFF.

The rearrangement uses TRBV22-1 and TRBJ2-5; TRBD1 reflects the table's D call only, with no check against the DNA. TRBV22-1 is a pseudogene. CDR3 length: 15 amino acids. The CDR3 here is CPGSARFRARETQYF. CDR3 DNA: TGTCCTGGGAGCGCACGTTTCAGGGCAAGGGAGACCCAGTACTTC.

This chain joins TRBV6-1 and TRBJ1-6; 9 positions agree with TRBD1. Germline V gene lookup returns CDR1 MNHNS and CDR2 SASEGT. V shed 3 bases and J 5 bases; nucleotides not matched to a gene: 8. This CDR3 has 17 residues. DNA for the CDR3: TGTGCCAGCAGTGAGGGGGACAGGGTAGCCCATAATTCACCCCTCCACTTT. It is translated as CASSEGDRVAHNSPLHF.

This chain uses TRBV24-1 with TRBJ1-4; TRBD1 aligns across 10 bases. Germline values: CDR1 KGHDR, CDR2 SFDVKD. The CDR3 is 15 amino acids. Trimming removed 3 bases from V and 7 bases from J; junction bases left unmatched: 4. DNA of the CDR3: TGTGCCACCAGTGATCCGCGGACAGGGGGTGAAAAACTGTTTTTT. Encoded protein: CATSDPRTGGEKLFF.

The V gene is TRBV19, the J gene TRBJ1-1; 8 bases fit TRBD1. Trimming took 7 bases from V and 13 from J; bases not matched to a gene: 5. This CDR3 has 10 amino acids. Germline CDR1 reads LNHDA; CDR2 reads SQIVND (reference sequence). The CDR3, as DNA: TGTGCCAGTATCTCGGGACAGGTTTTCTTT. Its translation is CASISGQVFF.

The chain couples TRBV5-4 to TRBJ2-7; 7 bases are a match to TRBD1. Germline CDR1 SGHNT, CDR2 YYREEE (reference sequence). This CDR3 contains 14 residues. J lost 4 bases, V lost 3 bases, and 7 bases had no gene match. CDR3 protein: CASSSRGSVYEQYF. The CDR3, as DNA: TGTGCCAGCAGCTCCAGGGGGAGCGTTTACGAGCAGTACTTC.

Only one count was recorded for this clone. The chain employs TRBV30 and TRBJ2-7; D is undetermined. The CDR3 spans 15 residues. Deletions cut 4 bases from V and 1 base from J, with 17 bases between. Germline V gene lookup returns CDR1 GTSNPN and CDR2 SVGIG (reference sequence). The CDR3 DNA sequence: TGTGCCTGGACGCCTCACACCGGGTATTCCTACGAGCAGTACTTC. Amino acids: CAWTPHTGYSYEQYF.

V gene TRBV11-2 combines with J gene TRBJ2-7, with D unclear. From germline, CDR1 is SGHAT and CDR2 FQNNGV. Trimming left V 5 bases short and J 3 bases short, with 14 bases between. The CDR3 consists of 14 residues. CDR3 residues: CASSPPRRIYEQYF. The DNA for the CDR3 is TGTGCCAGCAGCCCCCCCCGCAGGATCTACGAGCAGTACTTC.

The table lists this clone with a count of one. Other DNA sequences in this specimen translate into the identical CDR3. The CDR3 sequence is CASSSQQGQPQHF. The CDR3 nucleotides read TGTGCCAGCAGTTCTCAACAGGGTCAGCCCCAGCATTTT. The chain joins TRBV6-5 to TRBJ1-5; D may be TRBD1 (6 bases). The germline V gene has CDR1 MNHEY and CDR2 SVGAGI. Trimming removed 4 bases from V and 6 bases from J, with 10 bases in between. CDR3 length equals 13 residues.

The rearrangement joins TRBV7-2 to TRBJ2-6; D remains unclear. Germline V gene sequence: CDR1 SGHTA, CDR2 FQGNSA. Trimming removed 2 bases at V and 2 bases at J, with 4 bases between. This CDR3 is built from 14 residues. The CDR3 DNA follows: TGTGCCAGCAGCTTATCCGCTGGGGCCAACGTCCTGACTTTC. Its translation: CASSLSAGANVLTF.

The chain recombines TRBV11-1 with TRBJ2-2; no reliable D call. Looked up from germline, CDR1 is SGHAT and CDR2 is FQDESV (reference sequence). CDR3 length: 14 residues. The V and J ends lost 5 bases and 7 bases respectively, with 14 bases between them. CDR3 residues: CASSPLFSSGELFF. CDR3 bases: TGTGCCAGCAGCCCCCTTTTTTCTAGCGGGGAGCTGTTTTTT.

This chain links TRBV14 with TRBJ1-1; D not resolved. V was pared by 3 bases and J by 1 base, with 15 bases between. Germline CDR1 SGHDN, CDR2 FVKESK. There are 16 residues in the CDR3. In DNA form, the CDR3 reads TGTGCCAGCAGCCATAATGGGAGAATCGCGAACACTGAAGCTTTCTTT. Translating it yields CASSHNGRIANTEAFF.

The chain combines TRBV5-1 with TRBJ1-1; 7 nucleotides line up with TRBD1. The CDR3 totals 15 residues. The ends lost 1 base at V and 8 bases at J; junction bases unmatched: 11. Germline CDR1 reads SGHRS; CDR2 reads YFSETQ. The CDR3 sequence is CASSLTGDRSDEAFF. CDR3 bases: TGCGCCAGCAGCTTGACAGGGGATCGATCGGACGAAGCTTTCTTT.

This chain joins TRBV5-5 and TRBJ1-1; D is perhaps TRBD1 (6 bases). The V end lost 7 bases, the J end lost 1 base, and 17 bases lay between the germline ends. Per germline, CDR1 SGHKS and CDR2 YYEKEE (reference sequence). CDR3 size: 15 residues. This chain's CDR3 is CASHRGAIRNTEAFF. CDR3 DNA sequence: TGTGCCAGCCATCGGGGGGCGATCCGGAACACTGAAGCTTTCTTT.

The genes are TRBV10-3 and TRBJ1-4; 9 bases agree with TRBD1. The CDR3 is 14 residues long. Germline CDR1 and CDR2: ENHRY and SYGVKD. V dropped 5 bases and J dropped 8; count of bases not matched to a gene: 6. CDR3 DNA sequence: TGTGCCATCAGTCCACAGGGGGCAGAGGAAAAACTGTTTTTT. Translation gives CAISPQGAEEKLFF.

This sequence joins TRBV15 and TRBJ2-1; 9 bases are a match to TRBD2. The CDR3 sequence is 15 residues long. Germline V CDR1 and CDR2: LNHNV, YYDKDF (reference sequence). The ends lost 5 bases at V and 6 bases at J; junction bases unmatched: 8. The CDR3 is CATSVGLALSNEQFF. CDR3 nucleotide sequence: TGTGCCACCAGCGTGGGACTAGCATTGTCCAATGAGCAGTTCTTC.

The chain employs TRBV4-3 and TRBJ2-7; possible D gene TRBD2, 6 bases. Deletions cut 8 bases from V and 4 bases from J, with 12 bases between. In germline, CDR1 is LGHNA, CDR2 YSLEER. The CDR3 has 12 residues. The CDR3 sequence: CASLPEGYEQYF. Here the CDR3 DNA reads TGCGCCAGCTTACCGGAGGGGTACGAGCAGTACTTC.

The chain is built from TRBV18 and TRBJ1-2; D gene uncertain. V gave up 5 bases and J gave up 4 bases, with 11 bases separating them. The germline gives CDR1 KGHSH, CDR2 LQKENI. The CDR3 consists of 13 residues. The CDR3 DNA reads as TGTGCCAGCTCAGCAACAGAAACCTATGGCTACACCTTC. It specifies CASSATETYGYTF.

This chain uses TRBV6-5 with TRBJ2-7, with D possibly matching TRBD1 (7 bases). Looked up from germline, CDR1 is MNHEY and CDR2 is SVGAGI. V was pared by 5 bases and J by 2 bases, with 13 bases between. CDR3 size: 14 residues. The CDR3 DNA follows: TGTGCCAGCAGTATGACAGGGACTCCCTACGAGCAGTACTTC. Amino acid sequence: CASSMTGTPYEQYF.